Reported below is one T cell receptor beta chain. Its antigen is currently not known. It has no much larger one-base neighbor in the sample; base qualities were not kept. The sample comes from a study of shared clonotypes between healthy human individuals (dated by TCRdb to the early 2020s). Study-level background: The cohort included three men and a couple of women between 18 and 49 years of age. Per donor, leukapheresis produced somewhere between about 0.94 and 9.5 billion PBMCs. To increase sequencing depth and limit assay-specific biases, different laboratories used diverse techniques to prepare libraries and sequence TCR repertoires. The study deeply sequenced blood TCR repertoires of about 5 healthy adults to estimate repertoire size and the extent of clonotype sharing between individuals. For each donor, CD4 naive and CD4 memory were each run on three plates, CD8 naive on two plates, and CD8 memory on one plate. Summary of the overall study and its limitations: Even with the large sequencing depth, rarefaction of the sorted-subset datasets indicated that sequencing was incomplete. Because the study included a small number of donors, the genetic and exposure-history diversity represented was limited. Clonotypes shared by all four sorted-subset donors showed higher generation probabilities than non-shared clonotypes. Sampling was restricted to blood, and TCR repertoires in tissue are likely to differ from TCR repertoires in blood. Naive subsets generally had larger estimated clonotype richness than memory subsets did. Based on pairwise subsampling, the degree of clonotype sharing among donors was expected to be affected by sequencing depth. Across four donors, approximately 5% of naive CD4, 3.5% of naive CD8, approximately 2.5% of memory CD4, and 0.4% of memory CD8 clonotypes were shared.

Using the deep immunoSEQ assay, TCR CDR3 regions were amplified from genomic DNA by multiplex PCR. Genomic DNA extracted from each cell subset was distributed evenly over all wells of several immunoSEQ 96-well plates, and each plate served as one replicate. For sorted subsets, about 200 ng genomic DNA, equal to 30,000 or so T cell genomes, was loaded into each replicate PCR. The purified libraries were quantified using a Qubit 3.0 fluorometer, sized with a Bioanalyzer 2100, and then quantified again using the KAPA Library Quantification kit. Each immunoSEQ 96-well plate was sequenced on its own single-read 150-cycle Illumina NextSeq 550 flow cell. The original methods were these. Because only junctional sequences without quality scores were contained in the immunoSEQ output, filtering matching that applied to full-length reads could not be performed. Sequences were annotated with PyIR, a Python wrapper for IgBLAST v1.9, and V/J genes and CDR3 were assigned using IMGT germline references. Reads were filtered out if the reads had weak V/J assignments (E-value above 1e-6), no CDR3, stop codons, out-of-frame junctions, or ambiguous translated residues. V3J clonotypes were defined as sequences sharing the same inferred V gene, J gene, and CDR3 amino acid sequence. Percentage overlap between repertoires was computed as shared unique clonotypes divided by the size of the smaller repertoire. Three approaches were used to assess repertoire richness: RTK rarefaction, the Chao1 estimator, and Recon v2.1 estimates of unobserved clonotypes. For all TCRbeta clonotypes obtained by the gDNA method from a few donors, generation probabilities were computed with OLGA. Here the immuneACCESS table is served through TCRdb, limited to in-frame sequences with V and J called. Missing clones are a known gap in these copies; in checked studies unresolved V genes cover under half, and the rest lacks a known reason. The DNA was the basis for D and trimming; V, J and clone size are from that table. This sample lists approximately 2.5 million clones; roughly 93% were detected once. Jointly, the top ten make up roughly 0.36% of the sample.

The CDR3 contains 17 residues, cysteine and phenylalanine counted. The read is trimmed to its CDR3 DNA, 51 bases read in frame from base 1. The donors were healthy, HIV-negative adults who had no recently reported acute infections or vaccinations. Only Caucasian adults living in Nashville, Tennessee, USA were represented among the donors. Magnetic negative selection was used to enrich CD4+ T cells, after which naive cells were positively selected on CD45RA and the negative fraction became the memory subset. Blood was obtained by leukapheresis, after which PBMCs were separated by Ficoll-Histopaque density gradient centrifugation and cryopreserved in liquid nitrogen vapor phase. Analytical flow cytometry was used to check the purity and quantity of each magnetically sorted T cell population. Genomic DNA was isolated from each sorted fraction and quantified by UV absorbance on a Nanodrop 2000c.

Sample: naive CD4+ T cells from PBMCs. The cell subset or site tag for this specimen amounts to: CD45RA+ positively selected. This TCR was recovered from a man between 18 and 29 years old in good health. Some clones in this sample may be carry-over from other donors' samples. The V gene is TRBV21-1 and the J gene is TRBJ2-7; the table's D call of TRBD2 was not tested on the DNA. TRBV21-1 corresponds to a pseudogene. The sequence in DNA is TGTGCCAGCAGCAAAGGTGGCGAGCTAGCGGAAACCTACGAGCAGTACTTC. It encodes CASSKGGELAETYEQYF.